The present T cell receptor beta chain was sequenced within a study of blood T cell repertoires in COVID-19. Whole-study context: Researchers got acute and convalescent COVID-19 samples from the United States, Italy and Spain. PBMCs, B-cell-depleted T cells, or T cells were the source of the cDNA or gDNA that made up the material.

The CDR3 totals 14 residues. Per germline, CDR1 SGHRS and CDR2 YFSETQ. The V end lost 4 bases, the J end lost 14 bases, and 19 bases lay between the germline ends. Original data processing: It was from reference gene primer amplification that nucleated cell counts were estimated. Using immunoSEQ multiplex PCR, the repertoire was profiled, and TCRdb retains in-frame clones only, with some absent. V and J calls and clone size follow that table, whereas D and trimming were derived from the DNA. The table lists 100,000 to 120,000 clones, 80% to 90% of them singletons. This TCR derives from an older woman with acute or convalescent COVID-19. Sequenced material: peripheral blood. The V call is TRBV5-1, the J call TRBJ1-6, with a possible D match to TRBD1 (5 bases). DNA of the CDR3: TGCGCCAGCAGCCCCGTAAGGGCCGGGGGGTCCCTCCACTTT. Translating it yields CASSPVRAGGSLHF. Supplemented by reference TRBV5-1 and TRBJ1-6, the full variable domain reads KAGVTQTPRYLIKTRGQQVTLSCSPISGHRSVSWYQQTPGQGLQFLFEYFSETQRNKGNFPGRFSGRQFSNSRSEMNVSTLELGDSALYLCASSPVRAGGSLHFGNGTRLTVT.